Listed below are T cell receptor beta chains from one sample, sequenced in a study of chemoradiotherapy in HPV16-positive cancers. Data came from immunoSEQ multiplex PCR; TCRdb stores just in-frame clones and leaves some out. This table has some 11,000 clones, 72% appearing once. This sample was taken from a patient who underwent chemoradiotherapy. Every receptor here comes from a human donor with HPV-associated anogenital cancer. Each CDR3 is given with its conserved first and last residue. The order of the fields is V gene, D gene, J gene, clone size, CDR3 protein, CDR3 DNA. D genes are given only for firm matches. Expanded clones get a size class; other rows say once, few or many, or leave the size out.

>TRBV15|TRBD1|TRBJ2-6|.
CATSRELGQLNSGANVLTF
TGTGCCACCAGCAGAGAGTTGGGACAGCTAAACTCTGGGGCCAACGTCCTGACTTTC
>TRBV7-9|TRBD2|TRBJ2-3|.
CASSFIAGDTDTQYF
TGTGCCAGCAGCTTCATAGCGGGAGACACAGATACGCAGTATTTT
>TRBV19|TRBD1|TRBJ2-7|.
CASSQGQSSYEQYF
TGTGCCAGTAGCCAGGGACAGAGCTCCTACGAGCAGTACTTC
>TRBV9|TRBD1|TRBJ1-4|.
CASSASRGQSNEKLFF
TGTGCCAGCAGCGCCTCCCGGGGACAGTCTAATGAAAAACTGTTTTTT
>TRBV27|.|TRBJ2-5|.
CASSLLGEGQETQYF
TGTGCCAGCAGTTTATTAGGGGAAGGGCAAGAGACCCAGTACTTC
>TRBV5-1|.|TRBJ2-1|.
CASSLDPGPHNEQFF
TGCGCCAGCAGCTTGGATCCGGGACCTCACAATGAGCAGTTCTTC
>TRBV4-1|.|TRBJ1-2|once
CASSQVGGRRYGYTF
TGCGCCAGCAGCCAAGTTGGGGGGCGAAGATATGGCTACACCTTC
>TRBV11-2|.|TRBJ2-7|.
CASSLLGRGEQYF
TGTGCCAGCAGCTTATTAGGACGAGGCGAGCAGTACTTC
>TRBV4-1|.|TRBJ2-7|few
CASSPRSPSYEQYF
TGCGCCAGCAGCCCAAGGTCGCCCTCCTACGAGCAGTACTTC
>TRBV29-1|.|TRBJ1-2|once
CSVELRGEVNYGYTF
TGCAGCGTTGAGTTGCGGGGTGAGGTGAACTATGGCTACACCTTC
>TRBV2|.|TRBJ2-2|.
CASSGGGELFF
TGTGCCAGCAGTGGGGGTGGGGAGCTGTTTTTT
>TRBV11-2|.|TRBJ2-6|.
CASSSLLSGANVLTF
TGTGCCAGCAGCTCGCTGCTCTCTGGGGCCAACGTCCTGACTTTC
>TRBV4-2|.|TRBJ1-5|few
CASSQEWQGNQPQHF
TGTGCCAGCAGCCAAGAATGGCAGGGCAATCAGCCCCAGCATTTT
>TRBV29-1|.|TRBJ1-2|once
CSVAGFNMGRTF
TGCAGCGTTGCGGGGTTCAACATGGGGCGCACCTTC
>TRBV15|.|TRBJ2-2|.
CATSREVRGELFF
TGTGCCACCAGCAGAGAGGTCCGCGGGGAGCTGTTTTTT
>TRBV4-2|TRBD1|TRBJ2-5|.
CASSRDRAGETQYF
TGTGCCAGCAGCCGAGACAGGGCCGGAGAGACCCAGTACTTC
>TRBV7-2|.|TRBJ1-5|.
CASSFQGSNQPQHF
TGTGCCAGCAGCTTCCAGGGTAGCAATCAGCCCCAGCATTTT
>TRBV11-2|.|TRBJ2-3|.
CASSLTRIGDTQYF
TGTGCCAGCAGCTTAACTCGCATCGGAGATACGCAGTATTTT
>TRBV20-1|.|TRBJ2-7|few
CSARGPYEQYF
TGCAGTGCTAGAGGGCCCTACGAGCAGTACTTC
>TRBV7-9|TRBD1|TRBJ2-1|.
CASSLRQGFDNEQFF
TGTGCCAGCAGCTTAAGACAGGGGTTTGACAATGAGCAGTTCTTC
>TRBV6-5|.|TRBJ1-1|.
CASSYSGYTEAFF
TGTGCCAGCAGTTACTCAGGGTACACTGAAGCTTTCTTT
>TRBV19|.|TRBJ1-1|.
CASSRDPAHPEAFF
TGTGCCAGTAGCAGAGACCCGGCCCACCCAGAAGCTTTCTTT
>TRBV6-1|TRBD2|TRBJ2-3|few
CASSGLAGGPDTQYF
TGTGCCAGCAGTGGACTAGCGGGAGGGCCAGATACGCAGTATTTT
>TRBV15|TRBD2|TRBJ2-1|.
CATSRDLVGLAGENYNEQFF
TGTGCCACCAGCAGAGATCTGGTTGGACTAGCGGGAGAGAACTACAATGAGCAGTTCTTC
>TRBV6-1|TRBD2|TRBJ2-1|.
CASGGLAGFDEQFF
TGTGCCAGCGGGGGACTAGCGGGTTTCGATGAGCAGTTCTTC
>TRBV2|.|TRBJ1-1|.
CASSVPDPSSTLPTWNTEAFF
TGTGCCAGCAGTGTTCCCGATCCCTCTTCCACACTCCCAACATGGAACACTGAAGCTTTCTTT
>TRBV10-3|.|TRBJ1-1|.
CAISEVNTEAFF
TGTGCCATCAGTGAGGTAAACACTGAAGCTTTCTTT
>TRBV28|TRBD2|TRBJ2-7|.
CASSRLAGVRGGEQYF
TGTGCCAGCAGCCGACTAGCGGGAGTTAGAGGAGGCGAGCAGTACTTC
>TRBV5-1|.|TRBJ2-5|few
CASSLVVTPQETQYF
TGCGCCAGCAGCTTGGTAGTGACACCTCAAGAGACCCAGTACTTC
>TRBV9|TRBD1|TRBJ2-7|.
CASSVLEGQGTYEQYF
TGTGCCAGCAGCGTTCTGGAGGGACAGGGAACCTACGAGCAGTACTTC
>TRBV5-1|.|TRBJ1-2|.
CASRLSRNYGYTF
TGCGCCAGCCGCCTCAGTAGGAACTATGGCTACACCTTC
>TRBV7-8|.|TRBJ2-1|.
CASSLASRVPEQFF
TGTGCCAGCAGCTTAGCGTCCAGGGTCCCTGAGCAGTTCTTC
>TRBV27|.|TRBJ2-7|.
CASSSGRRGGDEQYF
TGTGCCAGCAGTTCGGGTCGGCGTGGGGGAGACGAGCAGTACTTC
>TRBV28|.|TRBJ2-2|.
CASSLSPGELFF
TGTGCCAGCAGTTTATCACCCGGGGAGCTGTTTTTT
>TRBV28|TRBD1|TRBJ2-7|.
CASSLYRLGQSTKQYF
TGTGCCAGCAGTTTATACCGGTTGGGACAGTCTACGAAGCAGTACTTC
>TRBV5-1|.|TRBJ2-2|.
CASSLKQSTGELFF
TGCGCCAGCAGCTTGAAACAGAGCACCGGGGAGCTGTTTTTT
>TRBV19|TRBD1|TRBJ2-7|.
CASSDTAGGYEQYF
TGTGCCAGTAGTGATACCGCAGGGGGCTACGAGCAGTACTTC
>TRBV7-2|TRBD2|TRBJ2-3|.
CASSSQAGGGADTQYF
TGTGCCAGCAGCTCCCAGGCGGGAGGAGGCGCAGATACGCAGTATTTT
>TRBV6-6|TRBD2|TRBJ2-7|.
CASTAGLSGQQYEQYF
TGTGCCAGCACGGCAGGGCTTAGCGGGCAACAATACGAGCAGTACTTC
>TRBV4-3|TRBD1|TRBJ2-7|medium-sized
CASSHGTGNEQYF
TGCGCCAGCAGCCATGGGACAGGGAACGAGCAGTACTTC
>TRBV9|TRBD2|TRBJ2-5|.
CASSPQGRLAGVETQYF
TGTGCCAGCAGCCCTCAGGGCAGGCTAGCGGGAGTCGAGACCCAGTACTTC